This T cell receptor beta chain comes out of a study of blood T cell repertoires in COVID-19. Measured with immunoSEQ multiplex PCR; TCRdb has only the in-frame clones, and not every one. The sample includes 83,000 or so clones, roughly 86% seen only once; the top ten take 21%. The CDR3 sequence is 12 residues long. Per the germline V gene, CDR1 is MNHNS and CDR2 is SASEGT. V lost 3 bases and J 3 bases, leaving 5 bases between the germline ends. This TCR was sampled from a human donor in a cohort sampled during active COVID-19. This chain uses TRBV6-1 with TRBJ1-2; D gene ambiguous. The source material was peripheral blood. CDR3 sequence: CASSDPYYGYTF. The CDR3 coding sequence is TGTGCCAGCAGTGATCCCTACTATGGCTACACCTTC.